The clone carrying this T cell receptor beta chain appeared a single time. Antigen specificity is unknown. This sample stems from a study of blood T cells in healthy people across ages. Study-level background: Roughly one uniquely barcoded beta molecule per two T cells was captured. Findings and limits, study-wide: The percentage of naive T cells correlated strongly with TCR beta diversity.

Then a second PCR, running roughly 7 to 11 cycles, was carried out with a sample-barcoded 5' primer and a J-beta primer mix. One entry per CDR3 protein, called by TCRdb with MiXCR from the 5' RACE reads. This table has around 1,700,000 distinct CDR3 sequences, 25% to 30% appearing once. This sequence originates from a woman aged 25 to 39 in good health. Sequenced input: blood.

CDR3 nucleotide sequence: TGTGCCAGCAGCTCTCCGGGACTAGCGTTCAATGAGCAGTACTTC. This gives the protein CASSSPGLAFNEQYF. This chain links TRBV7-2 with TRBJ2-5; 10 nucleotides agree with TRBD2. There are 15 residues in the CDR3. Germline trimming cut 4 bases from V and 11 bases from J; bases unmatched to any gene: 13. Germline V gene lookup returns CDR1 SGHTA and CDR2 FQGNSA.